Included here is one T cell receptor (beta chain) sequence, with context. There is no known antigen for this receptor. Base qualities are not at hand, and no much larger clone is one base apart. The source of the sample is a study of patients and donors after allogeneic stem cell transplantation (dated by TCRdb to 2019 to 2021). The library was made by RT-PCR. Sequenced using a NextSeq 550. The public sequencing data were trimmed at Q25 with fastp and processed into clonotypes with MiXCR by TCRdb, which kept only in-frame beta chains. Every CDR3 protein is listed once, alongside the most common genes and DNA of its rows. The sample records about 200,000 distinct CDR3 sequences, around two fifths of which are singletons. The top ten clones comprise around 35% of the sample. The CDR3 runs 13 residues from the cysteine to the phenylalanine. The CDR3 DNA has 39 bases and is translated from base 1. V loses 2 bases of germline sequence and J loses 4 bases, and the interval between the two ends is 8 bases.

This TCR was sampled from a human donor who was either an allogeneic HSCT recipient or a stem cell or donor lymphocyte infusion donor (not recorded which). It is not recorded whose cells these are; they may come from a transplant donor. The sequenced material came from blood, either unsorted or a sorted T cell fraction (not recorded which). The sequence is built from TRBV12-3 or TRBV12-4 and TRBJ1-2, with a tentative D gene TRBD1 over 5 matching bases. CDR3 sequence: CASSLQGAYGYTF. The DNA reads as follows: TGTGCCAGCAGTTTACAGGGCGCCTATGGCTACACCTTC.